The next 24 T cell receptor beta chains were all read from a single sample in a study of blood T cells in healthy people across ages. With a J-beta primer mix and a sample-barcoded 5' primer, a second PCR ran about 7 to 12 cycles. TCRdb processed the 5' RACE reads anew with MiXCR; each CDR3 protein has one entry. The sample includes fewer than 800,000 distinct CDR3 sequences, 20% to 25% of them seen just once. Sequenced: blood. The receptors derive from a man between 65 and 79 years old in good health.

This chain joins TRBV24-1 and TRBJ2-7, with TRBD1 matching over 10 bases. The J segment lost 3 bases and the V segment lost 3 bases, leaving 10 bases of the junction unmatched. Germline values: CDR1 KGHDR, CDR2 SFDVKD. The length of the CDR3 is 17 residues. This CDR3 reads CATSDNDGTGALYEQYF. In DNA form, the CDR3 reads TGTGCCACCAGTGATAACGACGGGACAGGGGCCCTCTACGAGCAGTACTTC.

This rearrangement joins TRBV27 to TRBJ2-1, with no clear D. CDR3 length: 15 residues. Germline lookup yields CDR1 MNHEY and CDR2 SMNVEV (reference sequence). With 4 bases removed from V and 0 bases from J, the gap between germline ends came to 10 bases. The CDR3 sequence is CASSSGYSSYNEQFF. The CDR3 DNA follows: TGTGCCAGCAGTTCCGGTTATAGCTCCTACAATGAGCAGTTCTTC.

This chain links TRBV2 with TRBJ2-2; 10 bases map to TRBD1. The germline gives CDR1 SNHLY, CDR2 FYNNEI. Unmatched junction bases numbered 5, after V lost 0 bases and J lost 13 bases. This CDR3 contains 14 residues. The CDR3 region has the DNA TGTGCCAGCAGTGAAGCGCGGGGACAGGGGAGGCTGTTTTTT. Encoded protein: CASSEARGQGRLFF.

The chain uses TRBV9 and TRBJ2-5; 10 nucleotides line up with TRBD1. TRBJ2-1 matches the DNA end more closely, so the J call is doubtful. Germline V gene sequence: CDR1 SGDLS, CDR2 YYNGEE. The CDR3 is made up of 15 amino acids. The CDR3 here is CASSTSTGGIDEQFF. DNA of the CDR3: TGTGCCAGCAGCACCTCGACAGGGGGCATCGATGAGCAGTTCTTC.

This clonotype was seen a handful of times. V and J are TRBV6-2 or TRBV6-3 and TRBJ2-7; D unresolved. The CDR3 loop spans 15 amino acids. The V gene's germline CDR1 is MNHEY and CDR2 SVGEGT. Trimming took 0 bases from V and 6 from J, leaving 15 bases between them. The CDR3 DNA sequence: TGTGCCAGCAGTTACTCACCTCCCTCCGGTGGCGAGCAGTACTTC. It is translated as CASSYSPPSGGEQYF.

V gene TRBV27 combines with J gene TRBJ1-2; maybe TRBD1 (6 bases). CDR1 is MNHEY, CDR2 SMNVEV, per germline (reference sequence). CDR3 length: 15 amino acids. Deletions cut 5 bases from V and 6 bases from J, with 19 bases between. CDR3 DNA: TGTGCCAGCAGTCGTAAAACAGGGATTGTGGATGGCTACACCTTC. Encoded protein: CASSRKTGIVDGYTF.

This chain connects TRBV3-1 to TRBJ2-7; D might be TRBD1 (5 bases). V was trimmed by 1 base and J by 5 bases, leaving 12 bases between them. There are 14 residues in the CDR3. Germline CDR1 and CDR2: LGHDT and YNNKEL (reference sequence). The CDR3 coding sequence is TGTGCCAGCAGCCAAGGGCAGGGATATCACGAGCAGTACTTC. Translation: CASSQGQGYHEQYF.

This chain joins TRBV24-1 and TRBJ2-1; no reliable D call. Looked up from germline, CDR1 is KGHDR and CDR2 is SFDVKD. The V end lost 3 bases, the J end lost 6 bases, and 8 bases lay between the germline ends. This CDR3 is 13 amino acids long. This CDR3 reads CATSDGGRNEQFF. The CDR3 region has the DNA TGTGCCACCAGTGATGGTGGTCGCAATGAGCAGTTCTTC.

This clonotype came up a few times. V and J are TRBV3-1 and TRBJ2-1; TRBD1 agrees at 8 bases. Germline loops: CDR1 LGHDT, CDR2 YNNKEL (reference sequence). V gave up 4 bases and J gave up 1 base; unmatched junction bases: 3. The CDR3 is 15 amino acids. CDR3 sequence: CASSPRDRSYNEQFF. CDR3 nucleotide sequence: TGTGCCAGCAGCCCAAGGGACAGGTCCTACAATGAGCAGTTCTTC.

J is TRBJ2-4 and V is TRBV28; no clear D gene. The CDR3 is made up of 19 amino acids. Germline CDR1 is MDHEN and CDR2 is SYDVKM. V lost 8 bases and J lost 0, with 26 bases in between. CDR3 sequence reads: CASLSSVLAGPLAKNIQYF. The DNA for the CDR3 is TGTGCCAGCCTCTCTTCGGTGTTAGCCGGGCCACTAGCCAAAAACATTCAGTACTTC.

The CDR3 region is CAISPDQETQYF. DNA for the CDR3: TGTGCCATCAGTCCAGACCAAGAGACCCAGTACTTC. The chain joins TRBV10-3 to TRBJ2-5; D gene ambiguous. The V and J ends lost 5 bases and 0 bases respectively, with 4 bases between them. The CDR3 loop spans 12 amino acids. Germline-derived CDR1 and CDR2 are ENHRY and SYGVKD.

The CDR3 DNA reads as TGTGCCAGCAGCACAGGGACTAGCGGGAGGGCCTTTAGTAATGAGCAGTTCTTC. Amino acids: CASSTGTSGRAFSNEQFF. V is TRBV7-2 and J is TRBJ2-5; 16 bases match TRBD2. Near its end, the DNA agrees better with TRBJ2-1, so the J call may be wrong. The germline V gene has CDR1 SGHTA and CDR2 FQGNSA. This CDR3 comprises 18 residues.

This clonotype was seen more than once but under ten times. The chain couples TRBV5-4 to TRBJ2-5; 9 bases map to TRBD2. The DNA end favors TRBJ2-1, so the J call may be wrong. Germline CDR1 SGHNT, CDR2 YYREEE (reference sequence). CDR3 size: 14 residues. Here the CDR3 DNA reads TGTGCCAGCAGCACTGGGTGGCTAGCGGGAAGACAGTTCTTC. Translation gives CASSTGWLAGRQFF.

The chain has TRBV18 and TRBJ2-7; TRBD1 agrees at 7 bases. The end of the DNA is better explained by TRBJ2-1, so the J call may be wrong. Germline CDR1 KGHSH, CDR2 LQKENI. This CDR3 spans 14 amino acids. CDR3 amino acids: CASSPIQGENEQFF. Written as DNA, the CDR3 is TGTGCCAGCTCACCAATCCAGGGGGAGAATGAGCAGTTCTTC.

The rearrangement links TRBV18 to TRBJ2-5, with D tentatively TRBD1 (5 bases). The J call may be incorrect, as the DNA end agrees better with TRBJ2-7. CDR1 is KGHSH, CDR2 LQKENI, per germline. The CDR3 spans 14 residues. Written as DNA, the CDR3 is TGTGCCAGCTCACCACCAGGGGCCCCCTACGAGCAGTACTTC. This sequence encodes CASSPPGAPYEQYF.

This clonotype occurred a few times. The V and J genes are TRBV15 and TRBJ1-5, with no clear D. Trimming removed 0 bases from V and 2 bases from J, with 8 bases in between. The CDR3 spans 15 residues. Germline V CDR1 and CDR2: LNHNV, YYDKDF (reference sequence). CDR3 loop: CATSRDNGGNQPQHF. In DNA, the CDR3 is TGTGCCACCAGCAGAGATAACGGGGGCAATCAGCCCCAGCATTTT.

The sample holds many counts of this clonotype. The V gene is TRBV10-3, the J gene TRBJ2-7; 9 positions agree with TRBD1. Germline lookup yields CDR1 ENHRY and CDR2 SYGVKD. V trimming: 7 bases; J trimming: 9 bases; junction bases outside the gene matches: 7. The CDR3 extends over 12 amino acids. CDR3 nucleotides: TGTGCCATCAAAGGACAGGGGAGCGGGCAGTACTTC. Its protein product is CAIKGQGSGQYF.

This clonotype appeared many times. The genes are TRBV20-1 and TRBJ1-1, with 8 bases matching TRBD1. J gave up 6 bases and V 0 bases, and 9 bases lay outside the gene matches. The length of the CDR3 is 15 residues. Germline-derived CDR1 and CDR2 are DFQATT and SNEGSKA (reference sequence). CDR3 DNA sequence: TGCAGTGCTAGAGATCTGATGGGACAGGAGGCTGAAGCTTTCTTT. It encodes CSARDLMGQEAEAFF.

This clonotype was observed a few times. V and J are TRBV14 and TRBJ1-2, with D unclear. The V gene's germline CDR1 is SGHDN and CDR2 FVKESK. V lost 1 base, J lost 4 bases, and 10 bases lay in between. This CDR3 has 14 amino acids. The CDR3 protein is CASSQGHPGYGYTF. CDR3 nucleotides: TGTGCCAGCAGCCAAGGACACCCGGGCTATGGCTACACCTTC.

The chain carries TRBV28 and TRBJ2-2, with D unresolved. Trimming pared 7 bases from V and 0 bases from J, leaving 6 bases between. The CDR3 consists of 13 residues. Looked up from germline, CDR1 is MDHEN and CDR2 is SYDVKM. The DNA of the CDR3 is TGTGCCAGCATTGGATCGAACACCGGGGAGCTGTTTTTT. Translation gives CASIGSNTGELFF.

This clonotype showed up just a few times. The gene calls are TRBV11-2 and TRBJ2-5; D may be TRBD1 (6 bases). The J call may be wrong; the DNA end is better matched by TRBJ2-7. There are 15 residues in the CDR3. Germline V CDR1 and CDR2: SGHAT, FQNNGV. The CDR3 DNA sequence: TGTGCCAGCAGCTCCACCCAGGGGAAATTTTACGAGCAGTACTTC. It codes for CASSSTQGKFYEQYF.

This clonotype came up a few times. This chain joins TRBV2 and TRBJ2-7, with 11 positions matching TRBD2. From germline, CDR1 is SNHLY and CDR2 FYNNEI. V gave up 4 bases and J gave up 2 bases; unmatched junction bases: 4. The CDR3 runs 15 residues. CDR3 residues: CASSGLAGITYEQYF. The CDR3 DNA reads TGTGCCAGCAGTGGACTAGCGGGAATCACCTACGAGCAGTACTTC.

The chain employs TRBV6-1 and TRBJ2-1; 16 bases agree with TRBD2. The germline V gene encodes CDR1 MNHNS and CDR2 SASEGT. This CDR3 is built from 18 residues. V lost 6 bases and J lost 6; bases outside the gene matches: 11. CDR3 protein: CASSLGTSGRDGSNEQFF. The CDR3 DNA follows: TGTGCCAGCAGCCTAGGGACTAGCGGGAGGGATGGGAGCAATGAGCAGTTCTTC.

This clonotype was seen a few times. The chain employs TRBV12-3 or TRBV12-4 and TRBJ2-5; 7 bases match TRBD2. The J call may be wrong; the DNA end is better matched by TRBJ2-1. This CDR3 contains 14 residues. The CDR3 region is CASRVREGDNEQFF. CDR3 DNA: TGTGCCAGCAGGGTGAGGGAGGGAGACAATGAGCAGTTCTTC.